The present T cell receptor (beta chain) was sequenced within a study of regulatory T cells in long-lasting Graves disease. The study, taken as a whole, reports: Persistent disease exhibited a predilection for TRBV28, TRBJ1-2 and TRBJ2-5. TCR diversity in persistent Graves' patients was below that of newly diagnosed ones.

Arm-PCR with iRepertoire HTBI primers amplified the CDR3 regions for these TCR beta libraries. TCRdb redid the calling of the multiplex PCR reads with MiXCR, one entry per CDR3 protein. In the table there are roughly 500,000 distinct CDR3 sequences, about a fifth of which are singletons. This clonotype was seen ten or more times. Its target is unknown. Regarding time point: persistent/refractory GD, antithyroid drugs over 5 years with positive TRAb. The authors made the TCR library using RNA they extracted from PBMCs. From an endocrinology department in Xi'an, China, came the patients. The germline V gene has CDR1 MDHEN and CDR2 SYDVKM. The CDR3 runs to 14 residues. The V end was cut by 5 bases, the J end by 3 bases, with 13 bases between.

This chain joins TRBV28 and TRBJ1-1; D unclear. The origin of this receptor is a female donor with Graves disease. The sample was peripheral blood mononuclear cells (PBMCs), taken when the disease was refractory, from a patient treated with antithyroid drugs. The CDR3 sequence: CASSPGTTDTEAFF. In DNA, the CDR3 is TGTGCCAGCAGTCCAGGTACGACGGACACTGAAGCTTTCTTT.